Below, 32 T cell receptor beta chains from the same sample are listed, as sequenced in a study of vaccination effects on CD4 cells after COVID-19. The table came from immunoSEQ multiplex PCR; TCRdb's copy has only in-frame clones and leaves some out. Here the sample spans around 59,000 clones, just under 80% being singletons. No antigen is known for these receptors. Sequencing in the ViraFEST assay came after antigen-specific CD4+ T cells had been expanded with viral peptide pools, which were used to stimulate PBMC. Once cultured for under 11 days, the cells underwent separation to obtain CD4+ T cells. The cohort was immunized with two doses of either the BNT162b2 or mRNA-1273 vaccine. The sample was CD4+ T cells from PBMCs cultured with HCoV-OC43 spike peptides, taken after COVID-19 vaccination. Stated subset: HCoV-OC43 spike overlapping peptide pool stimulation. These receptors were taken from a human donor who received a COVID-19 vaccine.

CDR3: CASSWGGEETQYF. The CDR3 nucleotides are TGTGCCAGCAGTTGGGGGGGAGAAGAGACCCAGTACTTC. The rearrangement joins TRBV2 to TRBJ2-5; TRBD2 aligns across 7 bases. Per germline, CDR1 SNHLY and CDR2 FYNNEI. V dropped 5 bases and J dropped 3; count of bases not matched to a gene: 3. The CDR3 loop spans 13 amino acids.

This sequence joins TRBV4-3 and TRBJ2-6, with D unresolved. Trimming took off 4 bases at V and 0 bases at J, with 19 bases between the two ends. Germline V gene sequence: CDR1 LGHNA, CDR2 YSLEER. The CDR3 has 19 residues. CDR3 sequence (DNA): TGCGCCAGCAGCCGAGGTACGGGCCAGAGAACCTCTGGGGCCAACGTCCTGACTTTC. This codes for CASSRGTGQRTSGANVLTF.

The table lists this clone with a count of one. V and J are TRBV29-1 and TRBJ1-2; D is undetermined. The germline V and J ends were trimmed by 7 bases and 0 bases, with 9 bases remaining between them. From germline, CDR1 is SQVTM and CDR2 ANQGSEA. The CDR3 spans 12 residues. The CDR3 here is CSAKETNYGYTF. The CDR3 DNA reads TGCAGCGCGAAAGAAACTAACTATGGCTACACCTTC.

This clone was seen only a few times. This chain joins TRBV7-3 and TRBJ2-2; no clear D. The CDR3 has 12 amino acids. Germline values: CDR1 SGHTA, CDR2 FQGTGA. The V and J ends lost 5 bases and 8 bases respectively, with 9 bases between them. CDR3 sequence: CASSPTLGELFF. The CDR3 DNA sequence: TGTGCCAGCAGCCCGACGTTGGGGGAGCTGTTTTTT. Combining the CDR3 with reference TRBV7-3 and TRBJ2-2 gives the whole variable domain GAGVSQTPSNKVTEKGKYVELRCDPISGHTALYWYRQSLGQGPEFLIYFQGTGAADDSGLPNDRFFAVRPEGSVSTLKIQRTERGDSAVYLCASSPTLGELFFGEGSRLTVL.

V and J are TRBV5-5 and TRBJ2-3; D ambiguous. In germline, CDR1 is SGHKS, CDR2 YYEKEE (reference sequence). V gave up 1 base and J gave up 6 bases, with 9 bases separating them. CDR3 length: 13 amino acids. CDR3 sequence reads: CASSLTPEDTQYF. The CDR3, as DNA: TGTGCCAGCAGCTTGACTCCCGAGGATACGCAGTATTTT.

The rearrangement links TRBV6-1 to TRBJ2-2; TRBD1 matches at 9 bases. V lost 4 bases, J lost 5 bases, and 8 bases stayed unmatched. The CDR3 covers 16 residues. Looked up from germline, CDR1 is MNHNS and CDR2 is SASEGT. For the CDR3, the DNA is TGTGCCAGCAGTGTTAACAGGGGGCGCAAAACCGGGGAGCTGTTTTTT. It yields the protein CASSVNRGRKTGELFF.

V gene TRBV7-2 combines with J gene TRBJ1-6; 9 bases map to TRBD1. Germline CDR1 reads SGHTA; CDR2 reads FQGNSA. Germline trimming cut 5 bases from V and 9 bases from J; bases unmatched to any gene: 8. The CDR3 is made up of 15 amino acids. The CDR3 reads CASSPGTGTRSPLHF. The CDR3 DNA reads TGTGCCAGCAGCCCGGGGACAGGGACTCGTTCACCCCTCCACTTT.

The J gene is TRBJ1-2, the V gene TRBV5-1; 8 positions match TRBD1. The V and J ends lost 0 bases and 7 bases, in that order; junction bases with no gene match: 8. Per germline, CDR1 SGHRS and CDR2 YFSETQ. The CDR3 extends over 15 amino acids. The CDR3 DNA reads TGCGCCAGCAGCTTGGAAGGCAGGGGGCGGTTTGGCTACACCTTC. Its protein is CASSLEGRGRFGYTF.

This chain links TRBV3-1 (or the pseudogene TRBV3-2) with TRBJ1-2; D gene ambiguous. The CDR3 is made up of 13 amino acids. The ends were cut back, 2 bases at V and 4 bases at J, with 8 bases in the middle. The germline CDR1 and CDR2 sequences are LGHDT and YNNKEL (reference sequence). The CDR3 DNA sequence: TGTGCCAGCAGCCAATGGGAGGGCTATGGCTACACCTTC. Its protein product is CASSQWEGYGYTF.

V and J are TRBV21-1 and TRBJ1-6; TRBD1, the table's D call, was not compared with the DNA. TRBV21-1 is classified as a pseudogene. The CDR3 has 15 amino acids. In DNA, the CDR3 is TGTGCCAGCAGTCTCCTCGACAGGGTTAATTCACCCCTCCACTTT. It encodes CASSLLDRVNSPLHF.

This sequence joins TRBV7-8 and TRBJ1-1; 9 bases match TRBD1. The CDR3 contains 15 residues. Germline CDR1 reads SGHVS; CDR2 reads FQNEAQ. Trimming removed 5 bases from V and 5 bases from J; junction bases left unmatched: 9. CDR3 residues: CASSPWDRVATEAFF. In DNA, the CDR3 is TGTGCCAGCAGCCCTTGGGACAGGGTAGCTACTGAAGCTTTCTTT.

The V call is TRBV10-3, the J call TRBJ1-2; D remains ambiguous. Germline V gene sequence: CDR1 ENHRY, CDR2 SYGVKD. The CDR3 sequence is 13 residues long. V was cut by 3 bases and J by 0 bases, with 5 bases left in between. For the CDR3, the DNA is TGTGCCATCAGTGATATCCCTAACTATGGCTACACCTTC. Translation: CAISDIPNYGYTF.

The chain has TRBV24-1 and TRBJ2-1; maybe TRBD1 (5 bases). Trimming pared 3 bases from V and 9 bases from J, leaving 11 bases between. The CDR3 extends over 13 amino acids. Germline V gene data show CDR1 as KGHDR and CDR2 as SFDVKD. CDR3: CATSDGAVGEQFF. DNA for the CDR3: TGTGCCACCAGTGATGGGGCGGTGGGTGAGCAGTTCTTC.

J is TRBJ2-3 and V is TRBV5-4; 13 bases fit TRBD2. Germline V gene data show CDR1 as SGHNT and CDR2 as YYREEE (reference sequence). With V trimmed by 5 bases and J by 0 bases, 6 bases remained unmatched. This CDR3 is 17 amino acids long. CDR3 loop: CASRTGLAGTSTDTQYF. CDR3 DNA sequence: TGTGCCAGCAGAACGGGACTAGCGGGGACTAGCACAGATACGCAGTATTTT.

The chain combines TRBV6-1 with TRBJ1-2; D ambiguous. This CDR3 comprises 17 residues. Germline CDR1 MNHNS, CDR2 SASEGT. The ends were cut back, 2 bases at V and 0 bases at J, with 16 bases in the middle. This CDR3 reads CASSENLRSQSNYGYTF. The DNA for the CDR3 is TGTGCCAGCAGTGAAAATTTAAGGAGCCAGTCTAACTATGGCTACACCTTC.

The chain carries TRBV18 and TRBJ2-7, with 8 bases that match TRBD1. Germline V CDR1 and CDR2: KGHSH, LQKENI. This CDR3 region has 15 residues. With 6 bases clipped from V and 5 bases from J, the junction kept 12 bases outside the gene matches. The CDR3 protein is CASSPGQGATHEQYV. As DNA, the CDR3 is TGTGCCAGCTCTCCGGGGCAGGGGGCGACCCACGAGCAGTACGTC.

The gene calls are TRBV5-8 and TRBJ1-2; no definite D call. Germline CDR1 reads SGHTS; CDR2 reads YDEGEE. Trimming removed 2 bases from V and 0 bases from J, with 14 bases in between. The CDR3 contains 16 residues. The CDR3 coding sequence is TGTGCCAGCAGCTTCTCCCTGGGAGCGTCTAACTATGGCTACACCTTC. Translated, it gives CASSFSLGASNYGYTF.

V is TRBV11-1 and J is TRBJ1-3; D is uncertain. Germline CDR1 reads SGHAT; CDR2 reads FQDESV (reference sequence). Trimming stripped 3 bases from V and 8 bases from J, with 11 bases between. This CDR3 contains 13 residues. The CDR3 is CASSFNRKYTIYF. CDR3 sequence (DNA): TGTGCCAGCAGCTTTAACCGGAAATACACCATATATTTT.

The rearrangement joins TRBV2 to TRBJ2-3; TRBD1 matches 7 bases. Unmatched junction bases numbered 1, after V lost 3 bases and J lost 1 base. The CDR3 has 14 amino acids. CDR1 SNHLY and CDR2 FYNNEI come from the germline V gene. The CDR3 here is CASSDTGGTDTQYF. In nucleotides, the CDR3 is TGTGCCAGCAGTGATACAGGGGGCACAGATACGCAGTATTTT.

The gene calls are TRBV4-1 and TRBJ1-3, with D perhaps matching TRBD1 (5 bases). The ends were cut back, 4 bases at V and 1 base at J, with 17 bases in the middle. There are 17 residues in the CDR3. Germline CDR1 is MGHRA and CDR2 is YSYEKL. CDR3 DNA: TGCGCCAGCAGCCGGGGGGGTTTGGTCCTATCTGGAAACACCATATATTTT. This encodes CASSRGGLVLSGNTIYF.

The chain is built from TRBV6-2 or TRBV6-3 and TRBJ1-2; D is unclear. The V end was cut by 2 bases, the J end by 0 bases, with 7 bases between. The CDR3 extends over 14 amino acids. Germline CDR1 reads MNHEY; CDR2 reads SVGEGT. CDR3 sequence: CASSYRRSNYGYTF. CDR3 sequence (DNA): TGTGCCAGCAGTTACAGAAGATCTAACTATGGCTACACCTTC.

This chain connects TRBV10-3 to TRBJ2-6; D is undetermined. Looked up from germline, CDR1 is ENHRY and CDR2 is SYGVKD. This CDR3 is built from 14 residues. The V gene lost 7 bases and the J gene lost 0 bases, with 7 bases spanning the gap. CDR3 protein: CAIKLSSGANVLTF. The CDR3 DNA is TGTGCCATCAAACTTAGCTCTGGGGCCAACGTCCTGACTTTC.

The V gene is TRBV6-6, the J gene TRBJ2-7; TRBD2 might be the D (6 bases). Looked up from germline, CDR1 is MNHNY and CDR2 is SVGAGI (reference sequence). Deletions cut 6 bases from V and 7 bases from J, with 16 bases between. The CDR3 has 13 amino acids. CDR3 in amino acids: CASSNREWDEQYV. The CDR3 bases are TGTGCCAGCAGCAACCGGGAGTGGGATGAGCAGTACGTC.

This chain connects TRBV5-8 to TRBJ1-1; D is possibly TRBD1 (5 bases). Trimming took 1 base from V and 5 from J, leaving 12 bases between them. Germline V gene sequence: CDR1 SGHTS, CDR2 YDEGEE. The CDR3 has 14 residues. The CDR3 DNA follows: TGTGCCAGCAGCTTGTCCGCAGGGATAACTGAAGCTTTCTTT. Protein sequence: CASSLSAGITEAFF.

This clone has just a few counts. The chain joins TRBV6-2 or TRBV6-3 to TRBJ2-7, with 15 bases lining up with TRBD2. Germline CDR1 is MNHEY and CDR2 is SVGEGT. With 4 bases clipped from V and 5 bases from J, the junction kept 9 bases outside the gene matches. The CDR3 sequence is 17 residues long. As DNA, the CDR3 is TGTGCCAGCAGTTCGGGACTAGCGGGGGGTTATATAAACGAGCAGTACGTC. Its translation is CASSSGLAGGYINEQYV.

CDR3 residues: CASGLLAEVVVGEQYV. For the CDR3, the DNA is TGTGCTAGTGGTTTACTAGCGGAAGTTGTAGTCGGCGAGCAGTACGTC. The chain combines TRBV12-5 with TRBJ2-7, with TRBD2 identical over 8 bases. The CDR3 contains 16 residues. V gave up 3 bases and J gave up 6 bases; unmatched junction bases: 13. Germline V CDR1 and CDR2: LGHNT, FRNRAP.

This clone turned up a few times. The chain uses TRBV25-1 and TRBJ1-2, with D maybe TRBD1 (5 bases). Looked up from germline, CDR1 is MGHDK and CDR2 is SYGVNS. The CDR3 loop spans 12 amino acids. V shed 2 bases and J shed 6 bases, with 7 bases lying between them. The CDR3 here is CASSEQGHGYTF. Written as DNA, the CDR3 is TGTGCCAGCAGTGAACAGGGACATGGCTACACCTTC.

The rearrangement uses TRBV15 and TRBJ1-2, with 7 bases fitting TRBD1. The CDR3 contains 20 residues. Germline CDR1 and CDR2: LNHNV and YYDKDF (reference sequence). V shed 5 bases, J shed 1 base, and the junction held 22 bases outside the gene matches. The DNA for the CDR3 is TGTGCCACCAGCCAAATACAATGGGACAGCCGAGCCGACATTAACTATGGCTACACCTTC. This encodes CATSQIQWDSRADINYGYTF.

CDR3 nucleotide sequence: TGTGCCAGCACCCGGGGCCAAGGTTATGGCTACACCTTC. Protein sequence: CASTRGQGYGYTF. The rearrangement uses TRBV28 and TRBJ1-2; possibly TRBD1 for D (5 bases). The germline CDR1 and CDR2 sequences are MDHEN and SYDVKM. The CDR3 has 13 amino acids. V lost 7 bases and J 5 bases, leaving 14 bases between the germline ends.

This chain connects TRBV7-3 to TRBJ2-5, with 8 bases identical to TRBD2. Trimming cost V 5 bases and J 5 bases; bases outside gene matches: 7. The CDR3 runs 14 residues. Germline lookup yields CDR1 SGHTA and CDR2 FQGTGA. The CDR3 is CASSPGLAVETQYF. The CDR3 DNA follows: TGTGCCAGCAGCCCAGGACTAGCAGTGGAGACCCAGTACTTC.

The chain joins TRBV7-2 to TRBJ2-5; D is undetermined. This CDR3 contains 14 residues. CDR1 SGHTA and CDR2 FQGNSA come from the germline V gene. Trimming cost V 1 base and J 0 bases, with 6 bases left between them. The CDR3 here is CASSLVVNQETQYF. The CDR3 DNA follows: TGTGCCAGCAGCTTAGTCGTTAACCAAGAGACCCAGTACTTC.

This chain joins TRBV5-1 and TRBJ2-3; maybe TRBD2 (6 bases). V gave up 2 bases and J gave up 6 bases, with 13 bases separating them. From germline, CDR1 is SGHRS and CDR2 YFSETQ. The CDR3 extends over 14 amino acids. CDR3 loop: CASSFGGDGDTQYF. The DNA of the CDR3 is TGCGCCAGCAGCTTCGGGGGAGATGGGGATACGCAGTATTTT. Supplemented by reference TRBV5-1 and TRBJ2-3, the full variable domain reads KAGVTQTPRYLIKTRGQQVTLSCSPISGHRSVSWYQQTPGQGLQFLFEYFSETQRNKGNFPGRFSGRQFSNSRSEMNVSTLELGDSALYLCASSFGGDGDTQYFGPGTRLTVL.